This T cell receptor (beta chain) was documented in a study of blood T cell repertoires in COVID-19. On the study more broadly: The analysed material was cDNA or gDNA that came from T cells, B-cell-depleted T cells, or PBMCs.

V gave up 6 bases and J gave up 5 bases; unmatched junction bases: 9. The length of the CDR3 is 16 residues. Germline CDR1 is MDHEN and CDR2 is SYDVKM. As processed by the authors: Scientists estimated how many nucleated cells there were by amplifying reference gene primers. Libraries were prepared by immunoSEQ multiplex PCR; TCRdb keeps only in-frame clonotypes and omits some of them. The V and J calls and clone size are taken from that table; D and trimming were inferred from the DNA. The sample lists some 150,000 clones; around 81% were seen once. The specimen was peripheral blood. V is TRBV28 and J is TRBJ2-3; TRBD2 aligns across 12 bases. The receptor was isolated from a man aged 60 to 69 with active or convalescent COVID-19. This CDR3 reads CASSALAGGPVDTQYF. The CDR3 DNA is TGTGCCAGCAGCGCCCTAGCGGGAGGGCCAGTAGATACGCAGTATTTT.